In its sample, the clone carrying this T cell receptor beta chain was seen many times. Antigen specificity is unknown. Germline V gene sequence: CDR1 MDHEN, CDR2 SYDVKM. Trimming pared 5 bases from V and 0 bases from J, leaving 10 bases between. The CDR3 has 15 residues. The sample belongs to a study of T cells in Graves' hyperthyroidism and ophthalmopathy. Recently diagnosed hyperthyroidism of less than 2 months' duration affected patients aged 18 to 65. The authors took PBMCs from 10 ml fresh peripheral blood. The investigators amplified TCR beta CDR3 regions from RNA transcripts. HTBI primers were employed in a first-round RT-PCR of the TCR CDR3. TCRdb called the multiplex PCR reads again in MiXCR, with one record for every CDR3 protein. This repertoire shows some 300,000 distinct CDR3 sequences, roughly 13% found once; its top ten account for 7.9%. Study results and limitations: Blood also carried most thyroid clonotypes expanded above 0.001.

Sequences were obtained from blood. This clonotype was obtained from a woman between 40 and 50 years old with Graves' hyperthyroidism. V gene TRBV28 combines with J gene TRBJ1-4, with D possibly being TRBD1 (6 bases). Written as DNA, the CDR3 is TGTGCCAGCAGTCCCTCAGGGGCAACTAATGAAAAACTGTTTTTT. Protein: CASSPSGATNEKLFF.